The sequence of this T cell receptor (beta chain) was determined in a study of T cells in Graves' hyperthyroidism and ophthalmopathy. Study observations and caveats: Expanded thyroid clonotypes (above 0.001) were mostly also found in blood.

Worth noting for this clonotype: Its target is unknown.

Regions amplified from RNA transcripts were the TCR beta CDR3 regions. The HTBI set primed first-round TCR CDR3 RT-PCR. TCRdb reprocessed the multiplex PCR reads via MiXCR and lists one record per CDR3 protein. The sample has more than 500,000 distinct CDR3 sequences, 14% to 15% seen once. This CDR3 contains 16 residues. Germline CDR1 is SGHVS and CDR2 is FNYEAQ. Trimming pared 1 base from V and 4 bases from J, leaving 14 bases between. Sequenced: blood. This sequence was found in a woman aged 40-49 years with Graves' ophthalmopathy. The V gene is TRBV7-6, the J gene TRBJ1-3, with unresolved D. CDR3 region: CASSLGDTSRGNTIYF. For the CDR3, the DNA is TGTGCCAGCAGCTTAGGAGACACATCGCGCGGAAACACCATATATTTT.